A selection of T cell receptor beta chains follows, all from one sample in a study of T-cell reconstitution after alpha-beta-depleted transplantation in children. TCRdb analysed the PCR reads with MiXCR anew, one entry per CDR3 protein. Found here are fewer than 550,000 distinct CDR3 sequences, around 10% of them singletons; the top ten hold around 13%. The specimen comprised PBMCs, mostly from graft donor cells, sampled 180 days after TCRalphabeta/CD19-depleted stem cell transplant. The receptors were gathered from a female patient aged 2 to 10 who had a stem cell transplant for aplastic anemia, so the T cells may come from the graft donor. Both conserved end residues are part of each CDR3. D genes are given only for firm matches. Clone sizes are given selectively: once, few, many, or a class where the clone is expanded.

v_call: TRBV20-1
d_call: .
j_call: TRBJ1-1
clone_size: .
cdr3_nt: TGCAGTGCTAGAGATGTGAGGACGTTCTACACTGAAGCTTTCTTT
cdr3_aa: CSARDVRTFYTEAFF

v_call: TRBV19
d_call: TRBD2
j_call: TRBJ2-1
clone_size: few
cdr3_nt: TGTGCCAGTAATGGACTAGCGGGAGGCAATGAGCAGTTCTTC
cdr3_aa: CASNGLAGGNEQFF

v_call: TRBV7-8
d_call: .
j_call: TRBJ2-1
clone_size: .
cdr3_nt: TGTGCCAGCAGCTTTGGAAGGGGGGAAAATGAGCAGTTCTTC
cdr3_aa: CASSFGRGENEQFF

v_call: TRBV25-1
d_call: .
j_call: TRBJ2-6
clone_size: .
cdr3_nt: TGTGCCAGCAGTGGGGGCCAAGAGGTCTCTGGGGCCAACGTCCTGACTTTC
cdr3_aa: CASSGGQEVSGANVLTF

v_call: TRBV11-2
d_call: .
j_call: TRBJ1-1
clone_size: few
cdr3_nt: TGTGCCAGCGCCATAAGAAGGGGAGAGGCTTTCTTT
cdr3_aa: CASAIRRGEAFF

v_call: TRBV20-1
d_call: .
j_call: TRBJ2-2
clone_size: .
cdr3_nt: TGCAGTGCTAGGGACTTCCTTCGGACCACCGGGGAGCTGTTTTTT
cdr3_aa: CSARDFLRTTGELFF

v_call: TRBV28
d_call: .
j_call: TRBJ2-3
clone_size: few
cdr3_nt: TGTGCCAGCAGTTTCCGACGGAGTAGCACAGATACGCAGTATTTT
cdr3_aa: CASSFRRSSTDTQYF

v_call: TRBV4-3
d_call: .
j_call: TRBJ1-1
clone_size: .
cdr3_nt: TGCGCCAGCAGCCAAGAAAGGGGCTGGAACACTGAAGCTTTCTTT
cdr3_aa: CASSQERGWNTEAFF

v_call: TRBV18
d_call: TRBD1
j_call: TRBJ2-3
clone_size: .
cdr3_nt: TGTGCCAGCTCACGACAAGACAGGGGGCGCCGCACAGATACGCAGTATTTT
cdr3_aa: CASSRQDRGRRTDTQYF

v_call: TRBV6-5
d_call: .
j_call: TRBJ2-5
clone_size: few
cdr3_nt: TGTGCCAGCAGTTACAGGAAGGAGGAGACCCAGTACTTC
cdr3_aa: CASSYRKEETQYF

v_call: TRBV5-6
d_call: .
j_call: TRBJ2-7
clone_size: .
cdr3_nt: TGTGCCAGCACCAGGGTCTCGGGGGAGAGGTACGAGCAGTACTTC
cdr3_aa: CASTRVSGERYEQYF

v_call: TRBV28
d_call: TRBD2
j_call: TRBJ2-1
clone_size: few
cdr3_nt: TGTGCCAGCAGTTCCGGGACTAGCGGGATCTATTCCTACAATGAGCAGTTCTTC
cdr3_aa: CASSSGTSGIYSYNEQFF

v_call: TRBV12-3/TRBV12-4
d_call: .
j_call: TRBJ1-4
clone_size: few
cdr3_nt: TGTGCCAGCAGTTTAGCCTGGAGGGGAGCGGAAAAACTGTTTTTT
cdr3_aa: CASSLAWRGAEKLFF

v_call: TRBV6-5
d_call: .
j_call: TRBJ2-3
clone_size: .
cdr3_nt: TGTGCCAGCAGTTATGACAGGGATACGCAGTATTTT
cdr3_aa: CASSYDRDTQYF

v_call: TRBV5-3
d_call: .
j_call: TRBJ2-2
clone_size: .
cdr3_nt: TGTGCCAGAAGCTTGGGCAGAATCACCGGGGAGCTGTTTTTT
cdr3_aa: CARSLGRITGELFF

v_call: TRBV9
d_call: .
j_call: TRBJ1-1
clone_size: .
cdr3_nt: TGTGCCAGCAGCGTAAGGGGCAGCACTGAAGCTTTCTTT
cdr3_aa: CASSVRGSTEAFF

v_call: TRBV20-1
d_call: TRBD2
j_call: TRBJ2-7
clone_size: .
cdr3_nt: TGCAGTGCTAGAGAACTAGCGGGAGCCCACGAGCAGTACTTC
cdr3_aa: CSARELAGAHEQYF

v_call: TRBV11-1
d_call: .
j_call: TRBJ2-1
clone_size: .
cdr3_nt: TGTGCCAGCAGCTCCGATACCACAGGGCCCCCCTACAATGAGCAGTTCTTC
cdr3_aa: CASSSDTTGPPYNEQFF

v_call: TRBV15
d_call: TRBD2
j_call: TRBJ2-1
clone_size: .
cdr3_nt: TGTGCCACCAGCAGAGATCCCCCCTTGGCGGGAGGTACCTACAATGAGCAGTTCTTC
cdr3_aa: CATSRDPPLAGGTYNEQFF

v_call: TRBV7-8
d_call: TRBD1
j_call: TRBJ1-6
clone_size: few
cdr3_nt: TGTGCCAGCAGCTTAATGGGACGGCAGGGGGCGTCTAATTCACCCCTCCACTTT
cdr3_aa: CASSLMGRQGASNSPLHF

v_call: TRBV7-9
d_call: TRBD2
j_call: TRBJ2-5
clone_size: once
cdr3_nt: TGTGCCAGCAGCCTTGAGCGGGAGAGGGAGACCCAGTACTTC
cdr3_aa: CASSLERERETQYF

v_call: TRBV7-8
d_call: TRBD1
j_call: TRBJ1-1
clone_size: many
cdr3_nt: TGTGCCAGCAGCTTATCCCTAAACAGGGGCAGGGTGAACACTGAAGCTTTCTTT
cdr3_aa: CASSLSLNRGRVNTEAFF

v_call: TRBV4-3
d_call: TRBD2
j_call: TRBJ2-1
clone_size: few
cdr3_nt: TGCGCCAGCAGCCAAGGGTGGGAGGGAAACAATGAGCAGTTCTTC
cdr3_aa: CASSQGWEGNNEQFF

v_call: TRBV24-1
d_call: TRBD1
j_call: TRBJ2-1
clone_size: many
cdr3_nt: TGTGCCACCAGTGATCCACTTGGACAGGTGACTGGTGAGCAGTTCTTC
cdr3_aa: CATSDPLGQVTGEQFF

v_call: TRBV12-3/TRBV12-4
d_call: .
j_call: TRBJ2-6
clone_size: many
cdr3_nt: TGTGCCAGCAGGCCCGCGGGAACTGGGGCCAACGTCCTGACTTTC
cdr3_aa: CASRPAGTGANVLTF

v_call: TRBV7-6
d_call: TRBD1
j_call: TRBJ1-4
clone_size: .
cdr3_nt: TGTGCCAGCAGCCCGGGACAGGGGCCGGCTAATGAAAAACTGTTTTTT
cdr3_aa: CASSPGQGPANEKLFF

v_call: TRBV10-3
d_call: TRBD2
j_call: TRBJ2-1
clone_size: .
cdr3_nt: TGTACCATCAGTCAAAGGACTAGCGGGATCGGTGGGTACAATGAGCAGTTCTTC
cdr3_aa: CTISQRTSGIGGYNEQFF

v_call: TRBV4-3
d_call: .
j_call: TRBJ1-1
clone_size: .
cdr3_nt: TGCGCCAGCAGCCACCAGGGGTTGAACACTGAAGCTTTCTTT
cdr3_aa: CASSHQGLNTEAFF

v_call: TRBV12-3/TRBV12-4
d_call: .
j_call: TRBJ1-2
clone_size: few
cdr3_nt: TGTGCCAGCTCCACGCCCGGGACTGGGCAGGGCTACACCTTC
cdr3_aa: CASSTPGTGQGYTF

v_call: TRBV4-2
d_call: TRBD1
j_call: TRBJ2-7
clone_size: few
cdr3_nt: TGTGCCAGCAGCCAAGAACGCCAGGGGGCCTACGAGCAGTACTTC
cdr3_aa: CASSQERQGAYEQYF

v_call: TRBV13
d_call: TRBD1
j_call: TRBJ1-3
clone_size: few
cdr3_nt: TGTGCCAGCAGCTCCGCGGACAGGGGGGGAAACACCATATATTTT
cdr3_aa: CASSSADRGGNTIYF

v_call: TRBV12-3/TRBV12-4
d_call: .
j_call: TRBJ1-1
clone_size: .
cdr3_nt: TGTGCCAGCAGTTTCGCGACGACTGAAGCTTTCTTT
cdr3_aa: CASSFATTEAFF

v_call: TRBV20-1
d_call: .
j_call: TRBJ2-1
clone_size: .
cdr3_nt: TGCAGTGCTCCCAACTTGGGCGGGCGGGGCGATGAGCAGTTCTTC
cdr3_aa: CSAPNLGGRGDEQFF

v_call: TRBV20-1
d_call: .
j_call: TRBJ1-5
clone_size: .
cdr3_nt: TGCAGTGCTAGAGATTTGGGCTCTCAGCCCCAGCATTTT
cdr3_aa: CSARDLGSQPQHF

v_call: TRBV12-3/TRBV12-4
d_call: .
j_call: TRBJ1-3
clone_size: many
cdr3_nt: TGTGCCAGCAGTCAACGGACAGTAGGAAACACCATATATTTT
cdr3_aa: CASSQRTVGNTIYF

v_call: TRBV6-1
d_call: .
j_call: TRBJ2-7
clone_size: many
cdr3_nt: TGTGCCAGCAGGGAGACAAAAACTTACGAGCAGTACTTC
cdr3_aa: CASRETKTYEQYF

v_call: TRBV12-3/TRBV12-4
d_call: .
j_call: TRBJ2-6
clone_size: few
cdr3_nt: TGTGCCAGCAGTTCCTCTGGAGACGGGACCCGTGGGGCCAACGTCCTGACTTTC
cdr3_aa: CASSSSGDGTRGANVLTF